This T cell receptor (beta chain) is drawn from a study of beta chain features in type 1 diabetes. As for the study in general: The number of sorted cells examined across all samples was some 99 million.

CDR3 length: 13 amino acids. Germline lookup yields CDR1 SSHAT and CDR2 FNYEAQ (reference sequence). Trimming stripped 1 base from V and 1 base from J, with 4 bases between. Every donor had blood drawn once into heparin, around 120 mL on average. Central memory, naive, regulatory and stem cell-like memory CD4+ cells were sorted by CD45RO/CCR7/CD25/CD127/CD95/CD27. Broader study findings: Researchers reported that naive, central memory and Treg TCRB repertoires appeared more similar in patients than in healthy donors. Shortening of TCRB CDR3s, moderate but significant, appeared in all four CD4+ subsets of Type 1 diabetes patients.

In its sample, this clone was seen a few times. What it recognizes is unknown. Reverse transcription of all isolated RNA meant that expressed TCRB transcripts were sequenced. The assay was immunoSEQ multiplex PCR, and TCRdb's table has in-frame clones only and misses some. The table shows about 150,000 clones, with almost 8% occurring only once. The TCR sequence derives from a man aged 18 to 29 with type 1 diabetes. The sequenced material came from central memory CD4+ T cells from blood. The genes are TRBV7-7 and TRBJ1-1; unclear D gene. The CDR3 DNA reads as TGTGCCAGCAGCTTAGACAGGAACACTGAAGCTTTCTTT. The encoded protein is CASSLDRNTEAFF.